This T cell receptor (beta chain) was observed in a study of T cells in Graves' hyperthyroidism and ophthalmopathy. Background on the study: Blood from the periphery was taken at initial diagnosis, before any treatment.

The TCR beta CDR3 regions underwent amplification using RNA transcripts as the source. RT-PCR in the first round (using the HTBI primer set) targeted the TCR CDR3. TCRdb re-analysed the multiplex PCR reads in MiXCR, keeping a single row per CDR3 protein. The sample yields about 640,000 distinct CDR3 sequences, about 20% seen once. A patient was excluded if there was uncontrolled infection, other autoimmune disease, pregnancy or lactation. Orbital computed tomography, thyroid ultrasound, serum thyroxine and TRAb, and clinical symptoms together informed the diagnoses. The germline V and J ends were trimmed by 0 bases and 4 bases, with 8 bases remaining between them. Looked up from germline, CDR1 is SGHAT and CDR2 is FQNNGV. The CDR3 has 14 residues. This clonotype was counted at least ten times. The antigen remains undetermined. Whole-study findings and limits: Also found in blood were most expanded thyroid clonotypes above 0.001.

J is TRBJ2-3 and V is TRBV11-2, with a weak D call TRBD1 (5 bases). Sequenced sample: blood. The TCR was taken from a man aged 30-40 years with Graves' ophthalmopathy. The CDR3 region has the DNA TGTGCCAGCAGCTTAGAGATCAGGGCAGATACGCAGTATTTT. It specifies CASSLEIRADTQYF. The entire variable domain, with the rest obtained from reference TRBV11-2 and TRBJ2-3, is as follows: EAGVAQSPRYKIIEKRQSVAFWCNPISGHATLYWYQQILGQGPKLLIQFQNNGVVDDSQLPKDRFSAERLKGVDSTLKIQPAKLEDSAVYLCASSLEIRADTQYFGPGTRLTVL.